This T cell receptor beta chain was retrieved from a study of HIV-infected children after antiretroviral therapy interruption. Looking at the study overall: Children had CD4+ above 500, viral load below 50 copies/ml, either treatment arm. EBV and CMV exposure was recorded in most children. Continuous-treatment samples came from weeks 0, 48 and 150.

Stated treatment: PENTA 11 planned treatment interruption arm or continuous ART arm. RNA-based 3' RACE libraries used unique molecular identifiers. TCRdb ran MiXCR on the 3' RACE reads and lists one entry per CDR3 protein. Altogether around 47,000 distinct CDR3 sequences are present, around 4% being singletons, with the ten largest covering 0.7%. In this sample, this clonotype is medium-sized. Germline V gene sequence: CDR1 DFQATT, CDR2 SNEGSKA (reference sequence). V was clipped by 0 bases and J by 2 bases, with 14 bases between them. The CDR3 covers 15 residues. The V gene is TRBV20-1, the J gene TRBJ2-7; D not resolved. Sequenced material: CD45RA+ CD4+ T cells from PBMCs, pooled from several time points, taken from a donor given antiretroviral therapy, either interrupted or continuous. The subset was: naive CD4+ CD45RA+ CD45RO- T cells. The sequence derives from a pool of human donors with HIV. CDR3 loop: CSARDTPSQAYEQYF. For the CDR3, the DNA is TGCAGTGCTAGAGATACCCCCAGTCAAGCCTACGAGCAGTACTTC.